Detailed here is one TCR beta chain. Antigen unknown. The data stem from a study of cytomegalovirus exposure and HLA in healthy donors. This table comes from immunoSEQ multiplex PCR, and its TCRdb copy is limited to in-frame clones, with some not included. The table records some 54,000 clones, around nine tenths of them present only once. Findings and limits, study-wide: Cytomegalovirus-associated TCR beta chains were listed, numbering 150 to 200. The tendency of first-cohort TCR clusters to co-occur in the 130 or so validation repertoires was identified by a subsequent analysis. According to reports, the classifier identified cytomegalovirus status with high specificity and sensitivity.

The CDR3 contains 16 residues. Sample: PBMCs. The clonotype originates from a man between 18 and 29 years old in good health and CMV-seronegative. This chain joins TRBV21-1 and TRBJ2-5; the tabulated D call, TRBD1, remains unverified against the DNA. TRBV21-1 is given as a pseudogene. Here the CDR3 reads CASSKALRTGEETQYF. The DNA for the CDR3 is TGTGCCAGCAGCAAAGCGCTAAGGACAGGGGAAGAGACCCAGTACTTC.